This T cell receptor beta chain was identified in a study of T cells in Graves' hyperthyroidism and ophthalmopathy. Study results and limitations: Prediction of ophthalmopathy progression came a median around 6.1 months pre-onset. Also found in blood were most expanded thyroid clonotypes above 0.001.

TCR beta CDR3 sequences were amplified from RNA transcripts. HTBI primers were the set used in a first-round RT-PCR of the TCR CDR3. Using its own MiXCR run on the multiplex PCR reads, TCRdb lists one record per CDR3 protein. The table has around 100,000 distinct CDR3 sequences, over 45% seen once; the top ten hold approximately 27%. About this clonotype itself: Its target is not known.

Trimming cost V 3 bases and J 9 bases, with 17 bases left between them. Germline V lookup: CDR1 DFQATT, CDR2 SNEGSKA (reference sequence). The CDR3 extends over 13 amino acids. This TCR was sampled from a man in his forties or fifties with Graves' hyperthyroidism. The genes are TRBV20-1 and TRBJ2-5, with a tentative D call TRBD2 (5 bases). Sample: blood. This CDR3 reads CSASSGIPRSQYF. In DNA, the CDR3 is TGCAGTGCTAGTTCCGGGATCCCCAGGTCCCAGTACTTC.